Each of the 30 T cell receptor beta chains below was sequenced from the same sample in a study of cytomegalovirus exposure and HLA in healthy donors (dated 2017 in TCRdb). The library was obtained by the immunoSEQ multiplex PCR assay. A mixture of 60 forward primers for TCR Vbeta segments and 13 reverse primers for TCR Jbeta segments was used in the multiplex PCR. TCRdb stores this immuneACCESS table with in-frame sequences only. Part of the clones is absent; in the studies checked, under half of the shortfall reflects unresolved V genes, and no reason is known for the rest. The table for this sample lists around 150,000 clones; roughly 87% of them were counted only once. The ten largest clones capture 4.5% to 6% of the sample. Input material: PBMCs. These receptors all stem from a man in his thirties or forties in good health and CMV-seropositive.

This clone was recorded once. The chain joins TRBV15 to TRBJ1-6; D is ambiguous. Germline assignment: CDR1 LNHNV and CDR2 YYDKDF (reference sequence). Trimming removed 5 bases from V and 8 bases from J, with 10 bases in between. The CDR3 is made up of 13 amino acids. This CDR3 is CATSATRDSPLHF. The CDR3 nucleotides are TGTGCCACCAGCGCGACAAGAGATTCACCCCTCCACTTT.

There are a few counts of this clone. The rearrangement links TRBV6-4 to TRBJ2-1; 14 nucleotides line up with TRBD2. In germline, CDR1 is MRHNA, CDR2 SNTAGT. J was trimmed by 6 bases and V by 5 bases; bases with no gene match: 3. This CDR3 is built from 15 residues. The CDR3, as DNA: TGTGCCAGCAGTCCGACTAGCGGGGGGGCCAATGAGCAGTTCTTC. This codes for CASSPTSGGANEQFF.

V is TRBV19 and J is TRBJ2-4; D may be TRBD2 (6 bases). Trimming left V 7 bases short and J 0 bases short, with 19 bases between. Germline V gene data show CDR1 as LNHDA and CDR2 as SQIVND (reference sequence). The CDR3 contains 17 residues. CDR3 DNA: TGTGCCAGTACCTCCCTCGTGGAGGGACTAGCCAAAAACATTCAGTACTTC. The encoded protein is CASTSLVEGLAKNIQYF.

V usage is TRBV7-2 and J usage is TRBJ2-5; 14 nucleotides match TRBD2. This CDR3 has 16 amino acids. V trimming: 3 bases; J trimming: 5 bases; junction bases outside the gene matches: 5. The germline CDR1 and CDR2 sequences are SGHTA and FQGNSA. The CDR3: CASSFGLAGGEETQYF. The CDR3 nucleotides are TGTGCCAGCAGCTTCGGACTAGCGGGAGGTGAGGAGACCCAGTACTTC.

The rearrangement uses TRBV5-5 and TRBJ2-5, with 9 bases matching TRBD2. CDR1 SGHKS and CDR2 YYEKEE come from the germline V gene (reference sequence). This CDR3 is built from 15 residues. V shed 1 base, J shed 3 bases, and the junction held 4 bases outside the gene matches. The CDR3 DNA sequence: TGTGCCAGCAGCTTGAGCGTAGCGGGGGAAGAGACCCAGTACTTC. Translated, it gives CASSLSVAGEETQYF.

The gene calls are TRBV19 and TRBJ1-4; weak D call: TRBD1 (6 bases). The ends were cut back, 7 bases at V and 0 bases at J, with 18 bases in the middle. This CDR3 contains 17 residues. Per the germline V gene, CDR1 is LNHDA and CDR2 is SQIVND (reference sequence). Here the CDR3 DNA reads TGTGCCAGTACCACGCTCAGGGGCGCCGCAACTAATGAAAAACTGTTTTTT. This encodes CASTTLRGAATNEKLFF.

The chain carries TRBV9 and TRBJ2-3; 8 bases are shared with TRBD2. This CDR3 comprises 12 residues. Germline V lookup: CDR1 SGDLS, CDR2 YYNGEE. V shed 7 bases, J shed 10 bases, and the junction held 8 bases outside the gene matches. Here the CDR3 DNA reads TGTGCCAGCGGCGAAAGCGGGAGTTCGCAGTATTTT. This gives the protein CASGESGSSQYF.

This clone was found a few times. The CDR3 nucleotides read TGTGCCAGCAGCCTACTAGACACTGAAGCTTTCTTT. The encoded protein is CASSLLDTEAFF. This chain connects TRBV7-9 to TRBJ1-1; no clear D gene. Trimming removed 5 bases from V and 3 bases from J, with 7 bases in between. This CDR3 has 12 amino acids. The germline gives CDR1 SEHNR, CDR2 FQNEAQ (reference sequence).

The genes are TRBV6-6 and TRBJ2-5; D unresolved. The end of the DNA aligns better with TRBJ2-7, so the J call may be wrong. This CDR3 is built from 11 residues. Germline-derived CDR1 and CDR2 are MNHNY and SVGAGI (reference sequence). Written as DNA, the CDR3 is TGTGCCAGCAGTCCCCTCTACGAGCAGTACTTC. Protein product: CASSPLYEQYF.

The chain uses TRBV5-6 and TRBJ1-2, with D perhaps matching TRBD1 (6 bases). CDR3 size: 15 residues. Germline values: CDR1 SGHDT, CDR2 YYEEEE. The V end was cut by 5 bases, the J end by 4 bases, with 18 bases between. This CDR3 is CASSSLNSRGYGYTF. As DNA, the CDR3 is TGTGCCAGCAGTTCTCTCAATAGCAGGGGCTATGGCTACACCTTC.

This clone is termed medium-sized. This chain uses TRBV6-4 with TRBJ2-3; TRBD2 is a possible D gene (6 bases). This CDR3 is built from 16 residues. Germline V lookup: CDR1 MRHNA, CDR2 SNTAGT. The V end lost 2 bases, the J end lost 2 bases, and 14 bases lay between the germline ends. CDR3 sequence (DNA): TGTGCCAGCAGTGACGAGCCTAGCGCACCCACAGATACGCAGTATTTT. Protein sequence: CASSDEPSAPTDTQYF.

The CDR3 loop reads CAWSAQGGADTQYF. For the CDR3, the DNA is TGTGCCTGGAGTGCTCAGGGGGGCGCAGATACGCAGTATTTT. This rearrangement joins TRBV30 to TRBJ2-3; possibly TRBD1 for D (7 bases). The CDR3 is 14 residues long. V was clipped by 1 base and J by 4 bases, with 12 bases between them. The germline gives CDR1 GTSNPN, CDR2 SVGIG (reference sequence).

The V call is TRBV2, the J call TRBJ2-3; 12 bases match TRBD2. V shed 5 bases and J 4 bases; nucleotides not matched to a gene: 7. Germline values: CDR1 SNHLY, CDR2 FYNNEI. CDR3 size: 16 residues. The CDR3 sequence: CASSPRLAGDADTQYF. Written as DNA, the CDR3 is TGTGCCAGCAGTCCCCGACTAGCGGGAGACGCAGATACGCAGTATTTT.

The chain carries TRBV30 and TRBJ2-1; 9 bases map to TRBD2. Germline V gene data show CDR1 as GTSNPN and CDR2 as SVGIG (reference sequence). V gave up 0 bases and J gave up 9 bases; unmatched junction bases: 3. The CDR3 totals 13 residues. The CDR3 bases are TGTGCCTGGAGTGTAGGGACTAGCAGTGAGCAGTTCTTC. Its protein product is CAWSVGTSSEQFF. Full variable domain (remainder filled in from reference TRBV30 and TRBJ2-1): SQTIHQWPATLVQPVGSPLSLECTVEGTSNPNLYWYRQAAGRGLQLLFYSVGIGQISSEVPQNLSASRPQDRQFILSSKKLLLSDSGFYLCAWSVGTSSEQFFGPGTRLTVL.

V and J are TRBV7-9 and TRBJ2-2, with D possibly being TRBD2 (6 bases). Germline CDR1 reads SEHNR; CDR2 reads FQNEAQ (reference sequence). The CDR3 sequence is 13 residues long. V was pared by 5 bases and J by 6 bases, with 10 bases between. In DNA form, the CDR3 reads TGTGCCAGCAGCATGGAGGGTCCCGGGGAGCTGTTTTTT. It encodes CASSMEGPGELFF.

In its sample, this clone was seen once. V and J are TRBV7-2 and TRBJ2-1; D is perhaps TRBD2 (6 bases). Trimming removed 5 bases from V and 6 bases from J, with 11 bases in between. Germline CDR1 reads SGHTA; CDR2 reads FQGNSA. This CDR3 is 13 amino acids long. In DNA form, the CDR3 reads TGTGCCAGCAGCCTCACTAGCCCCAATGAGCAGTTCTTC. Protein product: CASSLTSPNEQFF. Complete variable domain (other parts from reference TRBV7-2 and TRBJ2-1): GAGVSQSPSNKVTEKGKDVELRCDPISGHTALYWYRQSLGQGLEFLIYFQGNSAPDKSGLPSDRFSAERTGGSVSTLTIQRTQQEDSAVYLCASSLTSPNEQFFGPGTRLTVL.

The chain recombines TRBV19 with TRBJ2-5; 10 bases map to TRBD1. The CDR3 runs 12 residues. Germline V gives CDR1 LNHDA, CDR2 SQIVND (reference sequence). The V and J ends lost 10 bases and 5 bases, in that order; junction bases with no gene match: 4. The CDR3 nucleotides read TGTGCCACCCGGGACAGGGGTGAGACCCAGTACTTC. Residues: CATRDRGETQYF.

The V and J genes are TRBV30 and TRBJ2-5; a possible D gene is TRBD2 (6 bases). Trimming left V 7 bases short and J 6 bases short, with 18 bases between. The V gene's germline CDR1 is GTSNPN and CDR2 SVGIG (reference sequence). The CDR3 covers 13 residues. The CDR3 DNA reads as TGTGCCTTTCATCGGAGGGCCGAAAAGACCCAGTACTTC. It specifies CAFHRRAEKTQYF.

The table lists this clone with a few counts. The germline gene is not matched at one end of the junction; a read error may be the cause. The chain is built from TRBV6-5 and TRBJ2-2; D is possibly TRBD2 (5 bases). The germline gives CDR1 MNHEY, CDR2 SVGAGI. This CDR3 is 14 amino acids long. The CDR3 sequence: CASSDSADTGELFF. The CDR3 DNA follows: TGTGCCAGCAGTGACTCAGCGGACACCGGGGAGCTGTTTTTT.

The chain uses TRBV6-5 and TRBJ1-1; tentative D call: TRBD1 (5 bases). The CDR3 sequence is 15 residues long. Germline CDR1 and CDR2: MNHEY and SVGAGI. Trimming left V 3 bases short and J 7 bases short, with 18 bases between. The CDR3 is CASSYDWAGLIEAFF. The CDR3 nucleotides are TGTGCCAGCAGTTATGATTGGGCGGGACTTATTGAAGCTTTCTTT.

The chain employs TRBV15 and TRBJ1-6; 9 bases align to TRBD1. Germline V gives CDR1 LNHNV, CDR2 YYDKDF (reference sequence). V dropped 0 bases and J dropped 11; count of bases not matched to a gene: 5. The CDR3 is made up of 15 amino acids. In DNA form, the CDR3 reads TGTGCCACCAGCAGAGACCGACAGGGGGGAACACCCCTCCACTTT. It yields the protein CATSRDRQGGTPLHF. The full variable domain, in which reference TRBV15 and TRBJ1-6 provide the parts outside the CDR3, is DAMVIQNPRYQVTQFGKPVTLSCSQTLNHNVMYWYQQKSSQAPKLLFHYYDKDFNNEADTPDNFQSRRPNTSFCFLDIRSPGLGDTAMYLCATSRDRQGGTPLHFGNGTRLTVT.

This rearrangement joins TRBV12-5 to TRBJ2-7; TRBD2 matches at 8 bases. This CDR3 spans 16 amino acids. Unmatched junction bases numbered 6, after V lost 0 bases and J lost 2 bases. The germline V gene has CDR1 LGHNT and CDR2 FRNRAP. CDR3 in amino acids: CASGLVPLAGPYEQYF. The DNA of the CDR3 is TGTGCTAGTGGTTTGGTGCCTCTAGCGGGCCCCTACGAGCAGTACTTC.

To note about this clone: Sequence at one end of the junction differs from germline and may be a read error. This chain uses TRBV27 with TRBJ2-6, with 8 positions matching TRBD1. The length of the CDR3 is 18 residues. Looked up from germline, CDR1 is MNHEY and CDR2 is SMNVEV (reference sequence). The CDR3 region is CASSLGATGGYGANGLTF. The DNA of the CDR3 is TGTGCCAGCAGTTTAGGGGCAACAGGGGGGTATGGGGCCAACGGCCTGACTTTC.

This clone was found a few times. The rearrangement joins TRBV19 to TRBJ1-5, with TRBD1 matching 7 bases. Germline loops: CDR1 LNHDA, CDR2 SQIVND (reference sequence). There are 16 residues in the CDR3. Trimming at V came to 6 bases and at J to 0 bases, leaving 8 bases not matched to a gene. DNA of the CDR3: TGTGCCAGTAGCACGACAGGGACTTATAGCAATCAGCCCCAGCATTTT. Its translation is CASSTTGTYSNQPQHF.

In its sample, this clone was seen once. The chain recombines TRBV19 with TRBJ2-7, with 9 bases lining up with TRBD2. V lost 3 bases, J lost 1 base, and 4 bases stayed unmatched. Per the germline V gene, CDR1 is LNHDA and CDR2 is SQIVND (reference sequence). CDR3 length: 15 amino acids. The CDR3 sequence is CASSIPSGDSYEQYF. CDR3 DNA: TGTGCCAGTAGTATCCCTAGCGGGGATTCCTACGAGCAGTACTTC.

The chain carries TRBV21-1 and TRBJ2-1; the D segment call TRBD2 is taken from the table without a DNA check. TRBV21-1 is labeled a pseudogene. The CDR3 runs 15 residues. For the CDR3, the DNA is TGTGCCAGCAGCAAAGGCAACTACCGCGACAATGAGCAGTTCTTC. This codes for CASSKGNYRDNEQFF.

The V and J genes are TRBV6-6 and TRBJ2-7, with D hard to call. The germline V gene encodes CDR1 MNHNY and CDR2 SVGAGI (reference sequence). The CDR3 loop spans 12 amino acids. Trimming took off 8 bases at V and 2 bases at J, with 10 bases between the two ends. The CDR3 here is CASLGLTYEQYF. CDR3 DNA sequence: TGTGCCAGCCTCGGTCTCACCTACGAGCAGTACTTC.

The chain has TRBV12-5 and TRBJ2-5; maybe TRBD2 (5 bases). The ends were cut back, 2 bases at V and 7 bases at J, with 14 bases in the middle. The germline V gene encodes CDR1 LGHNT and CDR2 FRNRAP. The CDR3 is 14 amino acids. CDR3 DNA: TGTGCTAGTGGTTTGAGTCCTAGCAGTGCGACCCAGTACTTC. Its protein product is CASGLSPSSATQYF.

This clone is a singleton in its sample. The chain couples TRBV30 to TRBJ2-5, with D perhaps matching TRBD1 (6 bases). V shed 4 bases and J shed 5 bases, with 11 bases lying between them. Germline CDR1 is GTSNPN and CDR2 is SVGIG (reference sequence). The CDR3 loop spans 12 amino acids. The CDR3 DNA sequence: TGTGCCTGGAAACGGCAGGGGGAGACCCAGTACTTC. Translating it yields CAWKRQGETQYF.

The chain uses TRBV19 and TRBJ2-3, with D possibly TRBD2 on 5 matching bases. Germline values: CDR1 LNHDA, CDR2 SQIVND (reference sequence). This CDR3 contains 15 residues. The V gene lost 2 bases and the J gene lost 3 bases, with 12 bases spanning the gap. The CDR3: CASSISGLGTDTQYF. For the CDR3, the DNA is TGTGCCAGTAGTATAAGCGGCCTGGGGACAGATACGCAGTATTTT.